The entry below describes one TCR beta chain. Repertoires were generated with immunoSEQ multiplex PCR, while TCRdb's copy carries only in-frame clones and drops some. Here the sample spans 300,000 to 400,000 clones, roughly 90% being singletons. This specimen belongs to a study of blood T cell repertoires in COVID-19. At the level of the study: T cells, B-cell-depleted T cells, or PBMCs provided the cDNA or gDNA that served as material.

This CDR3 region has 15 residues. This clonotype originated in a woman between 65 and 79 years old with COVID-19, enrolled during active disease. The sample was peripheral blood. The chain carries TRBV21-1 and TRBJ1-1; TRBD1 reflects the table's D call only, with no check against the DNA. TRBV21-1 is termed a pseudogene. The CDR3, as DNA: TGTGCCACTCCACCGCTGGACAGGGGTGGGACTGAAGCTTTCTTT. It encodes CATPPLDRGGTEAFF.